Following are 17 T cell receptor beta chains from one sample sequenced in a study of shared clonotypes between healthy human individuals. Assay used: immunoSEQ multiplex PCR; TCRdb lists only in-frame clones, some missing. This sample yields about 2 million clones, of which approximately 94% are seen a single time; approximately 1.2% belongs to the top ten. Positively selected for CCR7, the CD45RO-negative cells used as naive CD8 cells excluded terminally differentiated effector memory CD45RA+ cells. The sequenced sample consisted of naive CD8+ T cells sorted from blood. The source is a man in his late teens or twenties in good health.

On this clone: One end of the junction fails to match germline, which may point to a read error. The chain recombines TRBV6-5 with TRBJ2-3; TRBD1 aligns across 7 bases. CDR3 size: 13 residues. Germline V gene lookup returns CDR1 MNHEY and CDR2 SVGAGI. CDR3 bases: TGTGCCAGCAGCTACTCAGGGGGTGATACGCAGTATTTT. Its translation is CASSYSGGDTQYF.

Comment on this clone: The same CDR3 also results from other DNA sequences found in this sample. J is TRBJ1-2 and V is TRBV10-3; the D is unclear. This CDR3 region has 13 residues. V lost 3 bases, J lost 4 bases, and 9 bases lay in between. Germline values: CDR1 ENHRY, CDR2 SYGVKD. The CDR3 is CAISDGGSYGYTF. In DNA, the CDR3 is TGTGCCATCAGTGACGGAGGGAGCTATGGCTACACCTTC.

As to this clone: This sample also contains other DNA sequences that code for the same CDR3. As DNA, the CDR3 is TGTGCCAGCAGCGCGGGACAGATAAACACTGAAGCTTTCTTT. Its translation: CASSAGQINTEAFF. The chain has TRBV9 and TRBJ1-1; 7 bases fit TRBD1. CDR3 size: 14 residues. CDR1 and CDR2 from the germline V gene are SGDLS and YYNGEE. Trimming cost V 3 bases and J 2 bases; bases outside gene matches: 4.

This clone occurred once. This chain joins TRBV2 and TRBJ2-1; the D gene could be TRBD1 or TRBD2 (6 bases each). The CDR3 has 14 residues. The V end lost 9 bases, the J end lost 9 bases, and 21 bases lay between the germline ends. CDR1 is SNHLY, CDR2 FYNNEI, per germline. The CDR3 DNA follows: TGTGCCAGGGTAGGAGGGGTTAGAGGGGGTGAGCAGTTCTTC. Translation gives CARVGGVRGGEQFF.

The chain couples TRBV18 to TRBJ2-5; the match to TRBD2 covers 7 bases. Germline loops: CDR1 KGHSH, CDR2 LQKENI. V was pared by 0 bases and J by 2 bases, with 3 bases of the junction left unmatched. This CDR3 is built from 15 residues. CDR3 protein: CASSPPGGWQETQYF. The CDR3, as DNA: TGTGCCAGCTCACCACCGGGAGGGTGGCAAGAGACCCAGTACTTC.

Regarding this clone: Other DNA sequences in this sample translate to the same CDR3. The CDR3 DNA follows: TGTGCCAGCAGTTTAGGGACAGGGAGGTACGAGCAGTACTTC. Translation: CASSLGTGRYEQYF. The chain has TRBV27 and TRBJ2-7, with TRBD1 matching 9 bases. The trim removed 2 bases at V and 4 bases at J, leaving 3 bases unmatched. The CDR3 loop spans 14 amino acids. Germline lookup yields CDR1 MNHEY and CDR2 SMNVEV (reference sequence).

The chain couples TRBV4-3 to TRBJ2-3; 8 bases fit TRBD1. Germline values: CDR1 LGHNA, CDR2 YSLEER. This CDR3 has 17 amino acids. V lost 4 bases to trimming and J lost 2 bases; unmatched junction nucleotides: 11. CDR3 coding DNA: TGCGCCAGCAGCCTCACCGAAGGACAGGGATTCACAGATACGCAGTATTTT. This codes for CASSLTEGQGFTDTQYF.

Note on this clone: The same CDR3 also results from other DNA sequences found in this sample. The J gene is TRBJ2-7, the V gene TRBV7-9; D is possibly TRBD2 (5 bases). The V end lost 5 bases, the J end lost 2 bases, and 7 bases lay between the germline ends. The CDR3 loop spans 12 amino acids. Germline CDR1 is SEHNR and CDR2 is FQNEAQ (reference sequence). The CDR3 DNA is TGTGCCAGCAGCCGAGGGACCTACGAGCAGTACTTC. Amino acid sequence: CASSRGTYEQYF.

The rearrangement links TRBV9 to TRBJ2-2; no firm D call. Germline V CDR1 and CDR2: SGDLS, YYNGEE. Trimming shortened V by 3 bases and J by 2 bases, and 8 bases separated the two germline ends. The CDR3 extends over 14 amino acids. The CDR3 loop reads CASSGTINTGELFF. The CDR3, as DNA: TGTGCCAGCAGCGGTACGATCAACACCGGGGAGCTGTTTTTT.

The chain carries TRBV6-6 and TRBJ1-1, with 8 nucleotides matching TRBD1. CDR3 size: 16 residues. Germline CDR1 is MNHNY and CDR2 is SVGAGI (reference sequence). Germline trimming cut 3 bases from V and 2 bases from J; bases unmatched to any gene: 8. CDR3 in DNA: TGTGCCAGCAGTTATGGGACAGGAGTTTTTAACACTGAAGCTTTCTTT. This sequence encodes CASSYGTGVFNTEAFF.

The chain links TRBV5-4 to TRBJ2-2; TRBD2 matches at 11 bases. Germline V gives CDR1 SGHNT, CDR2 YYREEE (reference sequence). V was clipped by 4 bases and J by 6 bases; unmatched bases: 5. CDR3 length: 15 amino acids. CDR3 DNA: TGTGCCAGCAGCGATCTAGCGGGAGGATCCGGGGAGCTGTTTTTT. It codes for CASSDLAGGSGELFF.

This clone was recorded a few times. The CDR3 DNA follows: TGTGCCAGCAGCAAAGTCCCGGGGACAGTCACCTTC. It codes for CASSKVPGTVTF. This chain uses TRBV21-1 with TRBJ1-2; the D call TRBD1 from the table was never checked on the DNA. TRBV21-1 is flagged as a pseudogene. The length of the CDR3 is 12 residues.

The rearrangement links TRBV6-1 to TRBJ2-4; 9 nucleotides agree with TRBD2. The germline V gene has CDR1 MNHNS and CDR2 SASEGT. Losses at the gene ends were 1 base for V and 6 bases for J; bases not matched to a gene: 13. The CDR3 is 18 amino acids. DNA for the CDR3: TGTGCCAGCAGTGAAGTGGGTTTGCGGGGGGGCCCCCCAAACATTCAGTACTTC. As protein: CASSEVGLRGGPPNIQYF.

This clone appeared a single time. The chain has TRBV9 and TRBJ2-5; possible D gene TRBD1, 5 bases. CDR3 length equals 15 residues. V gave up 0 bases and J gave up 5 bases, with 14 bases separating them. Germline V gene sequence: CDR1 SGDLS, CDR2 YYNGEE. The DNA for the CDR3 is TGTGCCAGCAGCGTAGGTAAGGGGTCGAAGGAGACCCAGTACTTC. This sequence encodes CASSVGKGSKETQYF. Together with reference TRBV9 and TRBJ2-5, the CDR3 gives the full variable domain: DSGVTQTPKHLITATGQRVTLRCSPRSGDLSVYWYQQSLDQGLQFLIQYYNGEERAKGNILERFSAQQFPDLHSELNLSSLELGDSALYFCASSVGKGSKETQYFGPGTRLLVL.

This clone was detected only once. This CDR3 is also generated by other DNA sequences in the sample. The CDR3 nucleotides read TGTGCCAGCAGTTTATCGGGGACCTTCTACGAGCAGTACTTC. It codes for CASSLSGTFYEQYF. V and J are TRBV28 and TRBJ2-7; D assignment may be TRBD1 or TRBD2 (5 bases each). The CDR3 has 14 residues. V was pared by 1 base and J by 3 bases, with 10 bases between. CDR1 and CDR2 (germline): MDHEN, SYDVKM.

The V call is TRBV27, the J call TRBJ2-3; 7 bases are shared with TRBD2. The CDR3 is made up of 16 amino acids. Germline V gene lookup returns CDR1 MNHEY and CDR2 SMNVEV (reference sequence). Losses at the gene ends were 4 bases for V and 0 bases for J; bases not matched to a gene: 7. In DNA, the CDR3 is TGTGCCAGCAGTTCATCCGCGGGAGAAAGCACAGATACGCAGTATTTT. Translation gives CASSSSAGESTDTQYF.

V usage is TRBV4-1 and J usage is TRBJ2-7, with a possible D match to TRBD2 (5 bases). The CDR3 is 15 amino acids. The germline gives CDR1 MGHRA, CDR2 YSYEKL. V was pared by 1 base and J by 4 bases, with 14 bases between. The CDR3 loop reads CASSQGLGEGYEQYF. CDR3 coding DNA: TGCGCCAGCAGCCAAGGTCTGGGCGAGGGATACGAGCAGTACTTC.